Below, 23 T cell receptor beta chains from the same sample are listed, as sequenced in a study of shared clonotypes between healthy human individuals (dated by TCRdb to 2018 to 2020). Receptor libraries were prepared by the immunoSEQ multiplex PCR assay. In its TCRdb copy, this immuneACCESS table keeps in-frame sequences only and misses some clones. Where compared with another copy, unresolved V genes explain less than half of these, and the others have no known cause. The sample includes a few million clones, with roughly 93% observed a single time. Clones ranked in the top ten supply about 0.41% of the sample. The sample was naive CD4+ T cells from PBMCs. Sample cell subset or site, as interpreted from the label and publication: CD45RA+ positively selected. The receptors were gathered from a man younger than 35 in good health. Some clones in this sample may be carry-over from other donors' samples.

This clone was observed once. V is TRBV6-4 and J is TRBJ2-5; D tentatively reads TRBD1 or TRBD2 (5 bases each). V was shortened by 7 bases and J by 8 bases, with 20 bases between the two germline ends. Germline loops: CDR1 MRHNA, CDR2 SNTAGT. The CDR3 spans 14 residues. The DNA for the CDR3 is TGTGCCAGCACTCGTCCCAGGGCGGGCGGAACCCAGTACTTC. Its translation is CASTRPRAGGTQYF.

The CDR3 reads CASSVVWDGSSGANVLTF. The CDR3 region has the DNA TGTGCCAGCAGCGTAGTCTGGGACGGGAGCTCTGGGGCCAACGTCCTGACTTTC. The chain recombines TRBV9 with TRBJ2-6; tentative D call: TRBD2 (6 bases). Germline CDR1 and CDR2: SGDLS and YYNGEE. Deletions cut 0 bases from V and 0 bases from J, with 13 bases between. The CDR3 length is 18 residues.

This clone was seen a handful of times. The same CDR3 can be traced to other DNA sequences in this sample. The J gene is TRBJ1-2, the V gene TRBV28; no definite D call. V lost 3 bases and J lost 2, with 7 bases in between. There are 13 residues in the CDR3. The germline gives CDR1 MDHEN, CDR2 SYDVKM. For the CDR3, the DNA is TGTGCCAGCAGTTTTCGCGGGAACTATGGCTACACCTTC. Encoded protein: CASSFRGNYGYTF.

This clone was observed a few times. This chain uses TRBV28 with TRBJ2-5; 10 nucleotides align to TRBD2. The J call is doubtful: the DNA matches TRBJ2-7 better. CDR1 MDHEN and CDR2 SYDVKM come from the germline V gene. The CDR3 totals 15 residues. CDR3 nucleotides: TGTGCCAGCAGACTCAGCGGGAGGGCCTCCTACGAGCAGTACTTC. Residues: CASRLSGRASYEQYF.

V usage is TRBV15 and J usage is TRBJ2-3, with D possibly matching TRBD2 (5 bases). The germline V gene has CDR1 LNHNV and CDR2 YYDKDF (reference sequence). Trimming removed 0 bases from V and 0 bases from J, with 13 bases in between. This CDR3 comprises 17 residues. The chain's CDR3 is CATSRDGRFPSTDTQYF. As DNA, the CDR3 is TGTGCCACCAGCAGAGATGGGAGATTCCCTAGCACAGATACGCAGTATTTT.

With regard to this clone: The same CDR3 also results from other DNA sequences found in this sample. The gene calls are TRBV7-9 and TRBJ2-5, with unresolved D. V lost 5 bases, J lost 4 bases, and 5 bases lay in between. The CDR3 has 11 residues. CDR1 is SEHNR and CDR2 is FQNEAQ in the germline V gene (reference sequence). Here the CDR3 reads CASSVTETQYF. Written as DNA, the CDR3 is TGTGCCAGCAGCGTGACAGAGACCCAGTACTTC. Supplemented by reference TRBV7-9 and TRBJ2-5, the full variable domain reads DTGVSQNPRHKITKRGQNVTFRCDPISEHNRLYWYRQTLGQGPEFLTYFQNEAQLEKSRLLSDRFSAERPKGSFSTLEIQRTEQGDSAMYLCASSVTETQYFGPGTRLLVL.

J is TRBJ2-7 and V is TRBV27, with D possibly matching TRBD2 (6 bases). The CDR3 consists of 16 residues. The V gene lost 2 bases and the J gene lost 0 bases, with 14 bases spanning the gap. Germline V gene sequence: CDR1 MNHEY, CDR2 SMNVEV (reference sequence). DNA of the CDR3: TGTGCCAGCAGTTTAAAGGGAGGTGGGGCCTCCTACGAGCAGTACTTC. This sequence encodes CASSLKGGGASYEQYF.

V and J are TRBV28 and TRBJ2-2, with 9 bases identical to TRBD1. Per the germline V gene, CDR1 is MDHEN and CDR2 is SYDVKM. With 6 bases clipped from V and 4 bases from J, the junction kept 3 bases outside the gene matches. The CDR3 consists of 14 residues. Here the CDR3 DNA reads TGTGCCAGCAGCTGGGGACAGGGCACCGGGGAGCTGTTTTTT. Encoded protein: CASSWGQGTGELFF.

This chain connects TRBV18 to TRBJ1-1; 7 bases align to TRBD1. From germline, CDR1 is KGHSH and CDR2 LQKENI. This CDR3 region has 16 residues. Trimming removed 0 bases from V and 6 bases from J; junction bases left unmatched: 10. The CDR3 bases are TGTGCCAGCTCACCACCGGATAACAGGGGAGGTTCTGAAGCTTTCTTT. Its protein product is CASSPPDNRGGSEAFF. Full variable domain (missing parts from reference TRBV18 and TRBJ1-1): NAGVMQNPRHLVRRRGQEARLRCSPMKGHSHVYWYRQLPEEGLKFMVYLQKENIIDESGMPKERFSAEFPKEGPSILRIQQVVRGDSAAYFCASSPPDNRGGSEAFFGQGTRLTVV.

The chain recombines TRBV5-4 with TRBJ2-3; D is uncertain. The ends were cut back, 4 bases at V and 1 base at J, with 7 bases in the middle. Germline V gene sequence: CDR1 SGHNT, CDR2 YYREEE (reference sequence). The CDR3 covers 13 residues. DNA for the CDR3: TGTGCCAGCAGCCAGATACGCACAGATACGCAGTATTTT. It is translated as CASSQIRTDTQYF.

This chain connects TRBV5-6 to TRBJ2-2; D gene ambiguous. The V gene's germline CDR1 is SGHDT and CDR2 YYEEEE. The CDR3 consists of 12 residues. Trimming pared 1 base from V and 5 bases from J, leaving 3 bases between. The CDR3 nucleotides are TGTGCCAGCAGCTTGACAACCGGGGAGCTGTTTTTT. Its translation: CASSLTTGELFF.

This chain's CDR3 is CASSGVGDEQFF. CDR3 bases: TGTGCCAGCAGTGGGGTAGGCGATGAGCAGTTCTTC. The chain carries TRBV28 and TRBJ2-1; no clear D. Trimming left V 5 bases short and J 8 bases short, with 10 bases between. The CDR3 covers 12 residues. The germline CDR1 and CDR2 sequences are MDHEN and SYDVKM.

This CDR3 reads CASRGDSTHNEQFF. In nucleotides, the CDR3 is TGTGCCAGCAGGGGGGACTCAACTCACAATGAGCAGTTCTTC. The chain couples TRBV2 to TRBJ2-1, with D possibly matching TRBD2 (6 bases). CDR1 SNHLY and CDR2 FYNNEI come from the germline V gene. Trimming removed 6 bases at V and 5 bases at J, with 14 bases between. The CDR3 is 14 residues long. Looking up the rest from reference TRBV2 and TRBJ2-1 gives the full variable domain: EPEVTQTPSHQVTQMGQEVILRCVPISNHLYFYWYRQILGQKVEFLVSFYNNEISEKSEIFDDQFSVERPDGSNFTLKIRSTKLEDSAMYFCASRGDSTHNEQFFGPGTRLTVL.

With respect to this clone: Within the sample, other DNA sequences also encode this same CDR3. This chain connects TRBV6-5 to TRBJ1-3; no clear D gene. Germline V gene lookup returns CDR1 MNHEY and CDR2 SVGAGI. The CDR3 has 11 amino acids. V was pared by 6 bases and J by 1 base, with 1 base between. The CDR3 DNA is TGTGCCAGCAGGTCTGGAAACACCATATATTTT. Translation gives CASRSGNTIYF.

The V call is TRBV30, the J call TRBJ2-7, with D perhaps TRBD1 (7 bases). V was clipped by 3 bases and J by 4 bases, with 13 bases between them. Germline-derived CDR1 and CDR2 are GTSNPN and SVGIG (reference sequence). The CDR3 totals 13 residues. CDR3 residues: CAWSDQGGYEQYF. CDR3 DNA sequence: TGTGCCTGGAGCGATCAGGGGGGTTACGAGCAGTACTTC.

The rearrangement uses TRBV5-1 and TRBJ2-2; 10 nucleotides line up with TRBD2. Germline V CDR1 and CDR2: SGHRS, YFSETQ. Trimming at V came to 0 bases and at J to 7 bases, leaving 9 bases not matched to a gene. CDR3 length: 17 amino acids. The CDR3 region is CASSLATSGRAVGELFF. The DNA for the CDR3 is TGCGCCAGCAGCTTGGCTACAAGCGGGAGGGCCGTCGGGGAGCTGTTTTTT. Supplemented by reference TRBV5-1 and TRBJ2-2, the full variable domain reads KAGVTQTPRYLIKTRGQQVTLSCSPISGHRSVSWYQQTPGQGLQFLFEYFSETQRNKGNFPGRFSGRQFSNSRSEMNVSTLELGDSALYLCASSLATSGRAVGELFFGEGSRLTVL.

The CDR3 region has the DNA TGTGCCAGCAAGACAGGAGATTATAGCAATCAGCCCCAGCATTTT. Its translation is CASKTGDYSNQPQHF. The genes are TRBV2 and TRBJ1-5, with a weak D call TRBD1 (6 bases). Germline CDR1 and CDR2: SNHLY and FYNNEI. The CDR3 extends over 15 amino acids. V was clipped by 7 bases and J by 0 bases, with 13 bases between them. The variable domain in full, completed from reference TRBV2 and TRBJ1-5, reads EPEVTQTPSHQVTQMGQEVILRCVPISNHLYFYWYRQILGQKVEFLVSFYNNEISEKSEIFDDQFSVERPDGSNFTLKIRSTKLEDSAMYFCASKTGDYSNQPQHFGDGTRLSIL.

The chain links TRBV4-1 to TRBJ2-7, with D uncertain. V shed 3 bases and J shed 0 bases, with 12 bases lying between them. Germline CDR1 is MGHRA and CDR2 is YSYEKL. The CDR3 consists of 15 residues. The CDR3 sequence is CASSHPGRGSYEQYF. The CDR3 nucleotides read TGCGCCAGCAGCCACCCCGGCCGTGGCTCCTACGAGCAGTACTTC.

This chain uses TRBV5-1 with TRBJ2-2; D remains unclear. Looked up from germline, CDR1 is SGHRS and CDR2 is YFSETQ. V was clipped by 0 bases and J by 1 base, with 7 bases between them. CDR3 size: 15 residues. The CDR3 region has the DNA TGCGCCAGCAGCTTGGCTCGACAGAACACCGGGGAGCTGTTTTTT. Protein: CASSLARQNTGELFF.

A word on this clone: Other DNA sequences in the same sample also yield this CDR3. This chain links TRBV6-5 with TRBJ2-5; 8 bases align to TRBD1. The CDR3 extends over 15 amino acids. The germline V gene has CDR1 MNHEY and CDR2 SVGAGI. The V gene end was trimmed by 2 bases and the J gene end by 5 bases; junction bases not matched to a gene: 7. For the CDR3, the DNA is TGTGCCAGCAGTTACAACCAGGGGGCGGGGGAGACCCAGTACTTC. Protein product: CASSYNQGAGETQYF.

The genes are TRBV10-3 and TRBJ2-7, with D perhaps matching TRBD2 (7 bases). CDR1 ENHRY and CDR2 SYGVKD come from the germline V gene. The V end lost 3 bases, the J end lost 6 bases, and 18 bases lay between the germline ends. The CDR3 is 15 residues long. The CDR3 coding sequence is TGTGCCATCAGTGATATGACAGGTCCGGGGGGCGAGCAGTACTTC. This encodes CAISDMTGPGGEQYF.

The chain has TRBV7-3 and TRBJ2-3; TRBD2 matches at 8 bases. V shed 3 bases and J 4 bases; nucleotides not matched to a gene: 3. The CDR3 totals 14 residues. CDR1 and CDR2 (germline): SGHTA, FQGTGA. CDR3 DNA: TGTGCCAGCAGCTTCGGGAGGGCACCAGATACGCAGTATTTT. Translating gives CASSFGRAPDTQYF. The full variable domain, its missing parts supplied by reference TRBV7-3 and TRBJ2-3, is GAGVSQTPSNKVTEKGKYVELRCDPISGHTALYWYRQSLGQGPEFLIYFQGTGAADDSGLPNDRFFAVRPEGSVSTLKIQRTERGDSAVYLCASSFGRAPDTQYFGPGTRLTVL.

J is TRBJ2-1 and V is TRBV27; D remains ambiguous. The CDR3 consists of 15 residues. Germline V CDR1 and CDR2: MNHEY, SMNVEV (reference sequence). The germline V and J ends were trimmed by 3 bases and 0 bases, with 9 bases remaining between them. The CDR3 nucleotides read TGTGCCAGCAGTTTGACTTCGACCTCCTACAATGAGCAGTTCTTC. The encoded protein is CASSLTSTSYNEQFF.